The 17 T cell receptor beta chains below come from one sample, sequenced in a study of PD-1 blockade in classical Hodgkin lymphoma (dated by TCRdb to about 2020). Library method: the immunoSEQ multiplex PCR assay. TCRdb took this table from immuneACCESS and kept in-frame rearrangements with V and J called. Such tables lack part of the clones; where checked against another copy, unresolved V genes explain under half of the gap, and the rest is unexplained. Here the sample has tens of thousands of clones; roughly nine tenths occur a single time. The ten largest clonotypes hold around 11% of the sample. The sample's time point label is to be understood as: cycle 2 day 1 (C2D1) of nivolumab. Relapse after autologous stem cell transplantation had occurred in all trial patients, and cohorts A, B and C were distinguished by prior brentuximab vedotin exposure. Source: peripheral blood mononuclear cells (PBMCs), taken before the second cycle of nivolumab. These receptors originate from a human donor with classical Hodgkin lymphoma.

This sequence joins TRBV27 and TRBJ2-7; the match to TRBD2 covers 11 bases. V trimming: 5 bases; J trimming: 6 bases; junction bases outside the gene matches: 6. Germline V gene sequence: CDR1 MNHEY, CDR2 SMNVEV (reference sequence). The CDR3 totals 14 residues. The CDR3 region is CASSNLAGGTEQYF. In nucleotides, the CDR3 is TGTGCCAGCAGTAACCTAGCGGGAGGTACCGAGCAGTACTTC.

This clone was counted a single time. The chain couples TRBV11-2 to TRBJ2-4, with no clear D. CDR1 SGHAT and CDR2 FQNNGV come from the germline V gene. This CDR3 region has 14 residues. The V end was cut by 0 bases, the J end by 0 bases, with 3 bases between. The CDR3 sequence: CASSLELAKNIQYF. In DNA, the CDR3 is TGTGCCAGCAGCTTAGAACTAGCCAAAAACATTCAGTACTTC.

This CDR3 reads CSVKAQGQNGYTF. The CDR3 bases are TGCAGCGTTAAGGCACAGGGGCAGAATGGCTACACCTTC. V usage is TRBV29-1 and J usage is TRBJ1-2; 7 bases align to TRBD1. The CDR3 consists of 13 residues. Losses at the gene ends were 5 bases for V and 6 bases for J; bases not matched to a gene: 9. Germline CDR1 and CDR2: SQVTM and ANQGSEA.

The chain recombines TRBV7-9 with TRBJ2-2; 7 nucleotides agree with TRBD2. The length of the CDR3 is 17 residues. The V segment lost 5 bases and the J segment 1 base; nucleotides outside the gene matches: 10. CDR1 and CDR2 (germline): SEHNR, FQNEAQ (reference sequence). The CDR3 protein is CASSPGRGDGNTGELFF. The CDR3 DNA sequence: TGTGCCAGCAGCCCCGGACGGGGGGATGGGAACACCGGGGAGCTGTTTTTT.

The chain carries TRBV28 and TRBJ1-2, with TRBD1 as a possible D gene (5 bases). Per germline, CDR1 MDHEN and CDR2 SYDVKM. The CDR3 contains 14 residues. V lost 2 bases, J lost 2 bases, and 9 bases lay in between. The CDR3 reads CASSLSRVNYGYTF. CDR3 nucleotide sequence: TGTGCCAGCAGTTTAAGCAGGGTCAACTATGGCTACACCTTC.

The J gene is TRBJ2-1, the V gene TRBV7-6; 9 positions match TRBD1. V shed 4 bases and J 13 bases; nucleotides not matched to a gene: 5. Germline CDR1 and CDR2: SGHVS and FNYEAQ. The CDR3 is 12 residues long. The CDR3 sequence is CASSSPGQGQFF. The DNA for the CDR3 is TGTGCCAGCAGCTCTCCGGGACAGGGACAGTTCTTC.

V and J are TRBV5-1 and TRBJ2-2; 14 bases agree with TRBD2. CDR1 and CDR2 from the germline V gene are SGHRS and YFSETQ. The V and J ends lost 4 bases and 8 bases, in that order; junction bases with no gene match: 10. The CDR3 runs 17 residues. The CDR3 nucleotides are TGCGCCAGCAGCCGCCGACTAGCGGGAGGGCCTTTGGGGGAGCTGTTTTTT. This encodes CASSRRLAGGPLGELFF.

V usage is TRBV2 and J usage is TRBJ1-1; unclear D gene. Germline V gene sequence: CDR1 SNHLY, CDR2 FYNNEI. V lost 8 bases, J lost 2 bases, and 6 bases lay in between. This CDR3 is 11 amino acids long. For the CDR3, the DNA is TGTGCCAGCCAGGTCAACACTGAAGCTTTCTTT. Translated: CASQVNTEAFF.

V and J are TRBV10-1 and TRBJ1-2; 9 bases are a match to TRBD1. The CDR3 is 17 residues long. Trimming took 1 base from V and 0 from J; bases not matched to a gene: 6. The germline V gene encodes CDR1 WNHNN and CDR2 SYGVQD (reference sequence). CDR3 sequence reads: CASSELQGAQANYGYTF. The CDR3, as DNA: TGCGCCAGCAGTGAGTTACAGGGGGCGCAAGCTAACTATGGCTACACCTTC.

J is TRBJ2-1 and V is TRBV5-1, with 9 bases aligning to TRBD2. Germline CDR1 SGHRS, CDR2 YFSETQ. The CDR3 loop spans 17 amino acids. The trim removed 0 bases at V and 3 bases at J, leaving 7 bases unmatched. The CDR3 is CASSLGVAGAFYNEQFF. As DNA, the CDR3 is TGCGCCAGCAGCTTGGGTGTAGCGGGAGCCTTCTACAATGAGCAGTTCTTC.

The rearrangement uses TRBV5-4 and TRBJ2-5; the D gene is possibly TRBD1 (5 bases). Germline CDR1 and CDR2: SGHNT and YYREEE (reference sequence). V lost 0 bases and J lost 3, with 9 bases in between. CDR3 length equals 14 residues. CDR3 sequence: CASSLVGREETQYF. The CDR3 region has the DNA TGTGCCAGCAGCTTGGTTGGCAGGGAAGAGACCCAGTACTTC.

The CDR3 DNA follows: TGTGCCAGCTCACCAACGGACAACTTGGGTTCACCCCTCCACTTT. Translating it yields CASSPTDNLGSPLHF. The chain couples TRBV18 to TRBJ1-6; D perhaps matches TRBD1 (5 bases). Trimming shortened V by 2 bases and J by 9 bases, and 14 bases separated the two germline ends. This CDR3 is 15 amino acids long. CDR1 and CDR2 (germline): KGHSH, LQKENI.

The chain combines TRBV5-1 with TRBJ2-3; 8 bases are a match to TRBD1. CDR1 and CDR2 from the germline V gene are SGHRS and YFSETQ. Trimming cost V 4 bases and J 6 bases; bases outside gene matches: 13. This CDR3 is 16 amino acids long. The CDR3, as DNA: TGCGCCAGCAGCCCTGGACAGGGAGTGGCGGTGGATACGCAGTATTTT. Translation: CASSPGQGVAVDTQYF.

V gene TRBV15 combines with J gene TRBJ2-3; D possibly matches TRBD1 or TRBD2 (5 bases each). The ends were cut back, 0 bases at V and 4 bases at J, with 11 bases in the middle. The CDR3 runs 15 residues. The V gene's germline CDR1 is LNHNV and CDR2 YYDKDF (reference sequence). This CDR3 is CATSRDVGVADTQYF. The DNA for the CDR3 is TGTGCCACCAGCAGAGACGTGGGGGTTGCAGATACGCAGTATTTT.

J is TRBJ2-1 and V is TRBV27, with 16 bases that match TRBD2. The V gene's germline CDR1 is MNHEY and CDR2 SMNVEV (reference sequence). Germline trimming cut 5 bases from V and 10 bases from J; bases unmatched to any gene: 8. The CDR3 spans 16 residues. The CDR3 nucleotides are TGTGCCAGCAGTACTCCGGGACTAGCGGGAGGGCACGAGCAGTTCTTC. This codes for CASSTPGLAGGHEQFF.

The chain carries TRBV5-1 and TRBJ2-2; tentatively, D is TRBD2 (6 bases). The CDR3 loop spans 15 amino acids. Germline V gene sequence: CDR1 SGHRS, CDR2 YFSETQ. Trimming pared 0 bases from V and 6 bases from J, leaving 12 bases between. CDR3 in amino acids: CASSLASGEAGELFF. Written as DNA, the CDR3 is TGCGCCAGCAGCTTGGCCTCGGGAGAGGCCGGGGAGCTGTTTTTT. The full variable domain, with the rest looked up from reference TRBV5-1 and TRBJ2-2, is KAGVTQTPRYLIKTRGQQVTLSCSPISGHRSVSWYQQTPGQGLQFLFEYFSETQRNKGNFPGRFSGRQFSNSRSEMNVSTLELGDSALYLCASSLASGEAGELFFGEGSRLTVL.

The V call is TRBV20-1, the J call TRBJ2-5; D is ambiguous. Trimming pared 5 bases from V and 3 bases from J, leaving 4 bases between. The CDR3 consists of 10 residues. The germline V gene has CDR1 DFQATT and CDR2 SNEGSKA (reference sequence). CDR3 protein: CSADKETQYF. CDR3 nucleotides: TGCAGTGCTGACAAAGAGACCCAGTACTTC.